Each of the 10 T cell receptor beta chains below was sequenced from the same sample in a study of CD8 T cells in ankylosing spondylitis (dated by TCRdb to 2016 to 2017). Points the paper makes about the study in general: A TCR beta motif made up of several highly homologous amino acid variants appeared to be characteristic of blood from ankylosing spondylitis patients.

These receptors are not linked to any known antigen. The library was produced with 5' RACE. Sequencing took place on an Illumina HiSeq 2500. TCRdb cleaned the public reads at Q25 with fastp, built clones with MiXCR and kept in-frame beta chains. Rows with one shared CDR3 protein collapse into an entry with the most common genes and DNA. The sample table contains 400,000 to 450,000 distinct CDR3 sequences; only one count was recorded for roughly a sixth of them. The ten largest clones capture 0.85% to 1.3% of the sample. Material: blood, either unsorted or a sorted T cell fraction (not recorded which). The receptors here all came from a male donor with ankylosing spondylitis.

This clonotype was seen a handful of times. This sequence joins TRBV7-9 and TRBJ1-4; unclear D gene. This CDR3 is built from 14 residues. Trimming removed 5 bases from V and 2 bases from J, with 9 bases in between. Germline V gives CDR1 SEHNR, CDR2 FQNEAQ (reference sequence). The DNA for the CDR3 is TGTGCCAGCAGCCGAGGGCTCACTAATGAAAAACTGTTTTTT. Translated: CASSRGLTNEKLFF.

This clonotype turned up a few times. This chain uses TRBV9 with TRBJ1-3; 7 nucleotides line up with TRBD1. CDR1 is SGDLS, CDR2 YYNGEE, per germline. The CDR3 runs to 18 residues. The trim removed 3 bases at V and 0 bases at J, leaving 12 bases unmatched. The CDR3 loop reads CASSATGDRVLSGNTIYF. The CDR3 nucleotides are TGTGCCAGCAGCGCCACTGGAGACAGGGTCCTCTCTGGAAACACCATATATTTT.

In its sample, this clonotype was seen many times. The rearrangement uses TRBV10-3 and TRBJ2-1; no firm D call. Germline CDR1 reads ENHRY; CDR2 reads SYGVKD. The length of the CDR3 is 12 residues. V was clipped by 4 bases and J by 7 bases, with 8 bases between them. CDR3 DNA sequence: TGTGCCATCAGTGCGACTGAAAATGAGCAGTTCTTC. Its protein product is CAISATENEQFF.

The genes are TRBV7-9 and TRBJ1-1; D might be TRBD1 (6 bases). The CDR3 consists of 12 residues. Germline V CDR1 and CDR2: SEHNR, FQNEAQ (reference sequence). Between the trimmed V and J ends, which lost 11 bases and 2 bases, there was a span of 12 bases. The CDR3 bases are TGTGCCGCACAGGGCTTAAACACTGAAGCTTTCTTT. It specifies CAAQGLNTEAFF.

In its sample, this clonotype was seen a few times. At one end the junction does not follow the germline gene, possibly because of a read error. In DNA form, the CDR3 reads TGTGCCAGCGGCCAGACAGGGGGCTATGGCTACACCTTC. Amino acids: CASGQTGGYGYTF. The V gene is TRBV3-1, the J gene TRBJ1-2; 9 bases align to TRBD1. The CDR3 covers 13 residues. Germline loops: CDR1 LGHDT, CDR2 YNNKEL (reference sequence).

This clonotype came up many times. V usage is TRBV12-3 or TRBV12-4 and J usage is TRBJ2-5; 8 nucleotides match TRBD2. The CDR3 contains 15 residues. Trimming at V came to 6 bases and at J to 5 bases, leaving 11 bases not matched to a gene. Written as DNA, the CDR3 is TGTGCCAGCAGGAAACACGCCGCTAGCGGGGAGACCCAGTACTTC. As protein: CASRKHAASGETQYF.

This clonotype came up many times. V usage is TRBV24-1 and J usage is TRBJ2-1; D not certain. Germline CDR1 is KGHDR and CDR2 is SFDVKD. The germline V and J ends were trimmed by 3 bases and 0 bases, with 11 bases remaining between them. The length of the CDR3 is 16 residues. As DNA, the CDR3 is TGTGCCACCAGTGATGCTCATCCTGTCTCCTACAATGAGCAGTTCTTC. Amino acids: CATSDAHPVSYNEQFF.

This clonotype was found once. It may be a read error: a sequence one base away is much more abundant. The chain recombines TRBV4-3 with TRBJ1-4; perhaps TRBD1 as D (6 bases). This CDR3 has 16 amino acids. The V gene's germline CDR1 is LGHNA and CDR2 YSLEER. Trimming pared 8 bases from V and 4 bases from J, leaving 20 bases between. The CDR3 coding sequence is TGCGCCAGCGGCTCCCGCCCGGGACAAAGTAATGAAAAACTGTTTTTT. As protein: CASGSRPGQSNEKLFF.

The chain employs TRBV6-2 or TRBV6-3 and TRBJ1-1, with D possibly being TRBD1 (5 bases). CDR3 length: 18 amino acids. The V end lost 2 bases, the J end lost 3 bases, and 22 bases lay between the germline ends. Germline CDR1 and CDR2: MNHEY and SVGEGT. CDR3 sequence: CASSYPFGQGERYTEAFF. Here the CDR3 DNA reads TGTGCCAGCAGTTACCCCTTCGGGCAGGGCGAGAGGTACACTGAAGCTTTCTTT.

CDR3 DNA: TGTGCCAGCAGTTGGGGGACACATAAAGCTTTCTTT. Residues: CASSWGTHKAFF. This chain joins TRBV12-3 or TRBV12-4 and TRBJ1-1; D possibly corresponds to TRBD1 (6 bases). Trimming shortened V by 4 bases and J by 9 bases, and 12 bases separated the two germline ends. This CDR3 is built from 12 residues.